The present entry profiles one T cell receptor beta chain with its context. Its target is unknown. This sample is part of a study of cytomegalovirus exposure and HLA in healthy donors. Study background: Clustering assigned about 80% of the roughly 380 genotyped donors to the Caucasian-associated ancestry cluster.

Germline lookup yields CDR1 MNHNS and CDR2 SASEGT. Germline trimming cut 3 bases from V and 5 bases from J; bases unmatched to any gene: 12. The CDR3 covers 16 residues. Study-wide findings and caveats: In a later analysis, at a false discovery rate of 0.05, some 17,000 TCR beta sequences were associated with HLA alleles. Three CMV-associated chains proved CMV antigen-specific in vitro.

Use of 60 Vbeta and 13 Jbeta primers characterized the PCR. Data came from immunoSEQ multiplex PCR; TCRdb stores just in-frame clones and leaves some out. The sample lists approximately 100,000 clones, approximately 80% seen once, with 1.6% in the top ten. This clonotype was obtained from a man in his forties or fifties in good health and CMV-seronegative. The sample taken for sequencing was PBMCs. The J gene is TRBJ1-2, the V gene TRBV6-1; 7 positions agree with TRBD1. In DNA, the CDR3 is TGTGCCAGCAGTGACTGGACAGGACCAGGGGGTTATGGCTACACCTTC. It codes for CASSDWTGPGGYGYTF.